This T cell receptor (beta chain) was captured by sequencing in a study of cytomegalovirus exposure and HLA in healthy donors. V lost 5 bases, J lost 0 bases, and 7 bases stayed unmatched. Germline V gives CDR1 SQVTM, CDR2 ANQGSEA. The length of the CDR3 is 14 residues. Use of 60 Vbeta and 13 Jbeta primers characterized the PCR. The repertoire was sequenced with immunoSEQ multiplex PCR; TCRdb's copy has only in-frame clones and lacks some. The profile shows under 150,000 clones, about two thirds of them singletons. Sequencing input: PBMCs. J is TRBJ2-7 and V is TRBV29-1; 7 nucleotides align to TRBD1. The TCR was taken from a woman aged 40 to 50 in good health and CMV-seronegative. The CDR3 is CSVSQGVSSYEQYF. The CDR3 DNA follows: TGCAGCGTTTCCCAGGGGGTTAGCTCCTACGAGCAGTACTTC.